This T cell receptor beta chain was captured by sequencing in a study of blood T cell repertoires in COVID-19. At the level of the study: PBMCs, B-cell-depleted T cells, or T cells provided the cDNA or gDNA that made up the material.

Participant ages covered about 18 to 89 years across 25 or so US areas. Participants had their cohort set by participant-reported clinical history. In the original processing: By means of reference gene primer amplification, nucleated cell counts were estimated. Data came from immunoSEQ multiplex PCR; TCRdb stores just in-frame clones and leaves some out. V, J and clone size reflect that table, while D and trimming were determined from the DNA. The table shows 490,000 or so clones, with less than 90% occurring only once. Germline V lookup: CDR1 SGHDN, CDR2 FVKESK. V was pared by 4 bases and J by 3 bases, with 11 bases of the junction left unmatched. There are 17 residues in the CDR3.

The sequence derives from a woman in her sixties who had recovered from COVID-19. Sequenced input: PBMCs or T cells enriched from blood (not recorded which). The chain is built from TRBV14 and TRBJ2-1; 8 bases are a match to TRBD1. This CDR3 reads CASSRKFGQGNYNEQFF. The CDR3, as DNA: TGTGCCAGCAGCCGCAAGTTTGGACAGGGCAACTACAATGAGCAGTTCTTC.